This is a list of T cell receptor beta chains from one sample in a study of early stage breast cancer tumors. Profiling relied on immunoSEQ multiplex PCR, and the TCRdb table lists in-frame clones only, not all of them. Here the sample spans 65,000 to 75,000 clones, 75% to 90% being singletons. Sample: blood. The receptors shown here come from a person aged 40 to 50 with breast cancer. Each CDR3 is given with its conserved first and last residue. The D gene is left open where the match is weak. The size entry is marked missing in some rows and otherwise reads once, few, many or a size class.

D	V	size	J	CDR3	DNA
.	TRBV7-6	few	TRBJ1-1	CASSLGGRNTEAFF	TGTGCCAGCAGCCTGGGCGGACGCAACACTGAAGCTTTCTTT
.	TRBV18	.	TRBJ2-7	CASSPVAGEQYF	TGTGCCAGCTCACCGGTTGCAGGGGAGCAGTACTTC
.	TRBV6-1	.	TRBJ1-2	CASSEDAIGGYTF	TGTGCCAGCAGTGAAGACGCTATAGGTGGCTACACCTTC
.	TRBV5-6	medium-sized	TRBJ1-1	CASSLRGNEAFF	TGTGCCAGCAGCTTGCGAGGGAATGAAGCTTTCTTT
TRBD1	TRBV7-3	.	TRBJ2-1	CASSLTQGVDEQFF	TGTGCCAGCAGCCTAACACAGGGGGTTGATGAGCAGTTCTTC
.	TRBV27	.	TRBJ1-1	CASSLSGEAFF	TGTGCCAGCAGTTTGAGTGGGGAAGCTTTCTTT
TRBD2	TRBV28	.	TRBJ2-4	CASSQGTSGIAKNIQYF	TGTGCCAGCAGCCAGGGGACTAGCGGGATAGCCAAAAACATTCAGTACTTC
TRBD2	TRBV2	.	TRBJ2-3	CASSEARGLAGYTDTQYF	TGTGCCAGCAGTGAAGCGCGAGGACTAGCGGGGTACACAGATACGCAGTATTTT
.	TRBV18	.	TRBJ1-5	CASSPTGEYNQPQHF	TGTGCCAGCTCACCAACGGGGGAATACAATCAGCCCCAGCATTTT
TRBD1	TRBV2	.	TRBJ2-7	CASSGGTGWIYEQYF	TGTGCCAGCAGCGGTGGGACAGGGTGGATTTACGAGCAGTACTTC
TRBD1	TRBV27	.	TRBJ1-5	CASSLRQGINQPQHF	TGTGCCAGCAGTTTGAGACAGGGTATCAATCAGCCCCAGCATTTT
.	TRBV2	.	TRBJ2-7	CASSGRDTKGF	TGTGCCAGCAGTGGACGGGACACCAAGGGCTTC
TRBD1	TRBV2	.	TRBJ2-3	CASRQLAGQGILDTQYF	TGTGCCAGCAGACAGCTGGCTGGACAGGGTATTTTGGATACGCAGTATTTT
.	TRBV19	.	TRBJ1-5	CASTPFVRVDQPQHF	TGTGCCAGTACCCCGTTCGTGCGCGTAGATCAGCCCCAGCATTTT
.	TRBV27	.	TRBJ2-7	CASSLGGHYYEQYF	TGTGCCAGCAGTTTAGGGGGACACTACTACGAGCAGTACTTC
TRBD2	TRBV27	.	TRBJ2-5	CASSSRTSGRAGQETQYF	TGTGCCAGCAGTTCAAGGACTAGCGGGAGGGCAGGTCAAGAGACCCAGTACTTC
.	TRBV7-3	.	TRBJ2-3	CASSSYTRTDTQYF	TGTGCCAGCAGCTCATACACTCGCACAGATACGCAGTATTTT
.	TRBV4-2	.	TRBJ2-6	CASSQDDWSGANVLTF	TGTGCCAGCAGCCAAGATGACTGGTCTGGGGCCAACGTCCTGACTTTC
.	TRBV6-1	few	TRBJ2-1	CASSEEGFKQFF	TGTGCCAGCAGTGAAGAGGGATTTAAGCAGTTCTTC
.	TRBV12-5	.	TRBJ2-1	CASGSYTEQFF	TGTGCTAGTGGTTCATATACAGAGCAGTTCTTC
.	TRBV30	.	TRBJ1-2	CALTGGGYTF	TGTGCCTTAACCGGAGGTGGCTACACCTTC
.	TRBV7-9	few	TRBJ2-7	CASSSRGKQYF	TGTGCCAGCAGTTCTAGGGGCAAGCAGTACTTC
.	TRBV9	.	TRBJ2-1	CASSGGRINNEQFF	TGTGCCAGCAGCGGGGGACGGATTAACAATGAGCAGTTCTTC
.	TRBV27	few	TRBJ2-3	CASSRSVEYTQYF	TGTGCCAGCTCCAGAAGTGTGGAGTATACGCAGTATTTT
.	TRBV14	.	TRBJ2-1	CASSQVTGIYEQFF	TGTGCCAGCAGCCAAGTAACGGGAATTTATGAGCAGTTCTTC
.	TRBV23-1	.	TRBJ2-7	CASSRGTCSRGRSYEQYF	TGCGCCAGCAGTCGTGGAACGTGCTCTCGAGGGAGGTCCTACGAGCAGTACTTC
.	TRBV2	.	TRBJ2-7	CASRRRGLDYEQYF	TGTGCCAGCAGGAGGCGGGGGCTTGACTACGAGCAGTACTTC
.	TRBV30	.	TRBJ1-5	CAWSALGVQPQHF	TGTGCCTGGAGCGCTCTAGGGGTTCAGCCCCAGCATTTT
.	TRBV18	few	TRBJ2-7	CASSLQPAYEQYF	TGTGCCAGCTCACTGCAGCCCGCCTACGAGCAGTACTTC
TRBD1	TRBV28	.	TRBJ2-5	CASSYSGTGVGETQYF	TGTGCCAGCAGTTACTCCGGGACAGGGGTTGGGGAGACCCAGTACTTC
.	TRBV2	.	TRBJ2-7	CASRGGPRREYF	TGTGCCAGCAGAGGGGGACCGCGTAGGGAGTACTTC
.	TRBV21-1	.	TRBJ2-1	CASIFRTSGRKDEQFF	TGTGCCAGCATCTTTAGGACTAGCGGGAGGAAAGATGAGCAGTTCTTC
TRBD1	TRBV7-9	.	TRBJ2-7	CASSGQVNSYEQYF	TGTGCCAGCAGCGGACAGGTTAACTCCTACGAGCAGTACTTC
TRBD1	TRBV29-1	.	TRBJ1-1	CSVGTGGLDTEAFF	TGCAGCGTTGGGACAGGGGGGCTGGACACTGAAGCTTTCTTT
TRBD1	TRBV7-2	.	TRBJ2-4	CASSGQGASIQYF	TGTGCCAGCTCGGGACAGGGGGCGTCCATTCAGTACTTC
TRBD1	TRBV5-1	.	TRBJ1-3	CASSPGTGFGGNTIYF	TGCGCCAGCAGCCCCGGGACAGGGTTTGGAGGAAACACCATATATTTT
.	TRBV7-9	.	TRBJ2-7	CASSYYRDTTYEQYF	TGTGCCAGCAGCTACTATCGGGACACAACCTACGAGCAGTACTTC
.	TRBV6-1	.	TRBJ2-5	CAPCRARAHETQYF	TGTGCCCCCTGTAGGGCCAGGGCACACGAGACCCAGTACTTC
TRBD2	TRBV28	.	TRBJ2-2	CASSWGLAGDDTGELFF	TGTGCCAGCAGTTGGGGACTAGCGGGAGATGACACCGGGGAGCTGTTTTTT
.	TRBV7-9	.	TRBJ1-2	CASSLGGYGYTF	TGTGCCAGCAGCCTAGGGGGCTATGGCTACACCTTC
.	TRBV5-5	.	TRBJ1-2	CASSLDRDGYTF	TGTGCCAGCAGCTTGGATCGGGATGGCTACACCTTC
.	TRBV5-6	few	TRBJ2-7	CASSLSPTNEQYF	TGTGCCAGCAGCTTGAGTCCCACCAACGAGCAGTACTTC
.	TRBV18	.	TRBJ2-6	CASSPPLDTSGANVLTF	TGTGCCAGCTCACCACCGCTAGACACCTCTGGGGCCAACGTCCTGACTTTC
.	TRBV5-1	.	TRBJ2-2	CASSPREAGELFF	TGCGCCAGCAGCCCCAGGGAGGCCGGGGAGCTGTTTTTT
TRBD2	TRBV5-1	once	TRBJ2-5	CASSLDWLAGETQYF	TGCGCCAGCAGCTTGGATTGGCTAGCGGGAGAGACCCAGTACTTC
.	TRBV5-1	once	TRBJ2-1	CASSSEGNNEQFF	TGCGCCAGCAGCTCTGAGGGAAACAATGAGCAGTTCTTC
TRBD2	TRBV9	few	TRBJ2-1	CASSVEGIAGGPKNEQFF	TGTGCCAGCAGCGTAGAGGGGATAGCGGGAGGGCCTAAAAATGAGCAGTTCTTC
.	TRBV20-1	.	TRBJ1-3	CSARVGNTIYF	TGCAGTGCTAGGGTTGGAAACACCATATATTTT
.	TRBV4-1	.	TRBJ1-1	CASSQAGYRSTGFHEAFF	TGCGCCAGCAGCCAAGCCGGATATCGGAGCACCGGGTTTCATGAAGCTTTCTTT
TRBD2	TRBV18	.	TRBJ2-5	CASSSGARETQYF	TGTGCCAGCTCTAGCGGGGCCAGGGAGACCCAGTACTTC
.	TRBV7-8	.	TRBJ1-1	CASSLVGSAGNTEAFF	TGTGCCAGCAGCTTAGTGGGTTCGGCTGGGAACACTGAAGCTTTCTTT
TRBD1	TRBV6-5	.	TRBJ2-7	CASSTGASYEQYF	TGTGCCAGCAGTACAGGGGCCTCCTACGAGCAGTACTTC
.	TRBV5-4	.	TRBJ1-5	CASSDAGADQPQHF	TGTGCCAGCAGCGACGCCGGGGCCGATCAGCCCCAGCATTTT
.	TRBV27	few	TRBJ1-2	CASSLGQNYGYTF	TGTGCCAGCAGTTTAGGACAAAACTATGGCTACACCTTC
.	TRBV30	few	TRBJ1-1	CAWIEVGSTEAFF	TGTGCCTGGATCGAGGTGGGGAGCACTGAAGCTTTCTTT
TRBD2	TRBV5-1	few	TRBJ2-5	CASSPPGVAGRETQYF	TGCGCCAGCAGCCCACCGGGAGTAGCGGGCCGAGAGACCCAGTACTTC
TRBD1	TRBV4-1	.	TRBJ1-1	CASSIGQGNTEAFF	TGCGCCAGCAGCATTGGACAGGGAAACACTGAAGCTTTCTTT